This TCR beta chain was sequenced for a study of molecular identifiers for immune sequencing clone quantification. With listed TCR primers and previously described methods, bulk TCR libraries were prepared. TCRdb reprocessed the PCR reads with MiXCR, giving one entry per CDR3 protein. The table lists under 800,000 distinct CDR3 sequences, 25% of them singletons. There are many counts of this clonotype. Its target is unknown. Naive CD8 library inputs spanned roughly 20,000 to 1,100,000 sorted cells and 10%, 30% or 50% RNA. This CDR3 has 15 amino acids. The ends were cut back, 1 base at V and 7 bases at J, with 13 bases in the middle. Germline V lookup: CDR1 SGHTA, CDR2 FQGNSA. Findings and limits, study-wide: Jurkat TCR RNA from one cell was spiked into approximately 1 million naive cells, and it was reportedly detectable there. Identical TCR molecules that share a barcode could lead to an underestimation of highly expanded clone sizes.

Sequencing was carried out using naive CD8+ T cells from blood, with Jurkat cell RNA spiked in. The subset here: FACS-sorted CD8+CD4-CCR7+CD45RA+ naive T cells. The source of this sequence is a human donor in good health. Some libraries in this study had Jurkat cell RNA spiked in. The rearrangement joins TRBV7-2 to TRBJ1-4; maybe TRBD1 (6 bases). The CDR3 nucleotides read TGTGCCAGCAGCTTAGGGGTAGCGACAGGTGAAAAACTGTTTTTT. Amino acid sequence: CASSLGVATGEKLFF.